This TCR beta chain comes out of a study of tumor-infiltrating lymphocytes in primary liver carcinoma. Total RNA and DNA came together from about 19-30 mg of bulk tissue without cell sorting. A primer matching the constant region was used to make TCR beta cDNA from 500 to 650 ng of total RNA. Amplification in three nested multiplex PCR rounds with slightly modified ARM-PCR gave rise to TCR beta libraries. Forward primers for TRBV1-TRBV30 and a C-beta reverse primer served the first two PCR rounds, at roughly 10 cycles each. MiXCR, run by TCRdb on the multiplex PCR reads, gives a single entry per CDR3 protein. This table holds about 120,000 distinct CDR3 sequences, approximately 68% found once. Germline values: CDR1 SGHDT, CDR2 YYEEEE. The CDR3 runs to 19 residues. For this clonotype: A much larger clone differs by one base, so this may be a read error.

The sequence came from a woman aged 55-70 years with primary liver carcinoma and hepatitis B virus infection. Sample: tumor-adjacent normal liver tissue. V gene TRBV5-6 combines with J gene TRBJ2-2, with 15 bases that match TRBD2. The CDR3 is CTSSPLGGLAGGVGGELFF. The CDR3 region has the DNA TGTACCAGCAGCCCCCTAGGGGGACTAGCGGGAGGTGTTGGCGGGGAGCTGTTTTTT.